The clone carrying this TCR beta chain was found a few times. As the sequencing template, cDNA was produced by extracting RNA and reverse transcribing it. The protocol was immunoSEQ multiplex PCR, while the TCRdb copy is restricted to in-frame clones and leaves out a portion. The data hold about 180,000 clones, with 50% to 75% observed a single time. This sample is part of a study of CD8+ T cells in alopecia areata. As part of sample collection, lesional scalp punch biopsies and peripheral blood were taken from alopecia areata patients. Germline CDR1 and CDR2: SQVTM and ANQGSEA. This CDR3 contains 12 residues. The V segment lost 6 bases and the J segment 3 bases; nucleotides outside the gene matches: 5.

This receptor was taken from a human donor with alopecia areata. The material was CD4+ T cells sorted from blood, obtained at week 0. This chain joins TRBV29-1 and TRBJ2-7, with 7 bases aligning to TRBD1. CDR3 region: CSVLTGYYEQYF. The DNA of the CDR3 is TGCAGCGTACTGACAGGGTACTACGAGCAGTACTTC.